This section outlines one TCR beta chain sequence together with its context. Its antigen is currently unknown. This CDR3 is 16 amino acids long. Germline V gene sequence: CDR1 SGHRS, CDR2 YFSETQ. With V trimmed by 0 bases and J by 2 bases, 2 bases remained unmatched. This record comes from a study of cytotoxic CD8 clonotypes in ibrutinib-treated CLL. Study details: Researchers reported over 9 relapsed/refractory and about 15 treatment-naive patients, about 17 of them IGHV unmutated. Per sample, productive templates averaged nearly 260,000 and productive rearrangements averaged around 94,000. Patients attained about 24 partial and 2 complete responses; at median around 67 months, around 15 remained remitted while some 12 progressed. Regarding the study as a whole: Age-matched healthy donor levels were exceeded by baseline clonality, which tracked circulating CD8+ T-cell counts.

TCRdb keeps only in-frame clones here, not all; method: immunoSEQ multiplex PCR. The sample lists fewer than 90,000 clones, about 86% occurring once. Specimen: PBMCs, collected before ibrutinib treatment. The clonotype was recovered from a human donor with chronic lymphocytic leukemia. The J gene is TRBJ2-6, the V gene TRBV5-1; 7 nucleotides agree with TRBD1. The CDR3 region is CASSLVGGAGANVLTF. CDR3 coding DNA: TGCGCCAGCAGCTTGGTAGGGGGCGCTGGGGCCAACGTCCTGACTTTC.